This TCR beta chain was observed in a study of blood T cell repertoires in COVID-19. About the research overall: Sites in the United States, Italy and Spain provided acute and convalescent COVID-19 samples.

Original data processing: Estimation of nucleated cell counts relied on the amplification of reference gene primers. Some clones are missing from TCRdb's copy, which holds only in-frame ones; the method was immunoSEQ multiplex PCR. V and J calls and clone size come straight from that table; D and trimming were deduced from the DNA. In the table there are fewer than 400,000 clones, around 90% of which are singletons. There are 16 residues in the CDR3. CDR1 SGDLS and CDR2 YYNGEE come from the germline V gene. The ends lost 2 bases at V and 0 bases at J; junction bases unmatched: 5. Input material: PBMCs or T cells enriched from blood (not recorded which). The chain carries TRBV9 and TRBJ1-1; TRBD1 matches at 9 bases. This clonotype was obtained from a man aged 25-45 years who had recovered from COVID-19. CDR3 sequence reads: CASSVGTGSLNTEAFF. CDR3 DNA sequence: TGTGCCAGCAGCGTGGGGACAGGGAGCCTGAACACTGAAGCTTTCTTT.